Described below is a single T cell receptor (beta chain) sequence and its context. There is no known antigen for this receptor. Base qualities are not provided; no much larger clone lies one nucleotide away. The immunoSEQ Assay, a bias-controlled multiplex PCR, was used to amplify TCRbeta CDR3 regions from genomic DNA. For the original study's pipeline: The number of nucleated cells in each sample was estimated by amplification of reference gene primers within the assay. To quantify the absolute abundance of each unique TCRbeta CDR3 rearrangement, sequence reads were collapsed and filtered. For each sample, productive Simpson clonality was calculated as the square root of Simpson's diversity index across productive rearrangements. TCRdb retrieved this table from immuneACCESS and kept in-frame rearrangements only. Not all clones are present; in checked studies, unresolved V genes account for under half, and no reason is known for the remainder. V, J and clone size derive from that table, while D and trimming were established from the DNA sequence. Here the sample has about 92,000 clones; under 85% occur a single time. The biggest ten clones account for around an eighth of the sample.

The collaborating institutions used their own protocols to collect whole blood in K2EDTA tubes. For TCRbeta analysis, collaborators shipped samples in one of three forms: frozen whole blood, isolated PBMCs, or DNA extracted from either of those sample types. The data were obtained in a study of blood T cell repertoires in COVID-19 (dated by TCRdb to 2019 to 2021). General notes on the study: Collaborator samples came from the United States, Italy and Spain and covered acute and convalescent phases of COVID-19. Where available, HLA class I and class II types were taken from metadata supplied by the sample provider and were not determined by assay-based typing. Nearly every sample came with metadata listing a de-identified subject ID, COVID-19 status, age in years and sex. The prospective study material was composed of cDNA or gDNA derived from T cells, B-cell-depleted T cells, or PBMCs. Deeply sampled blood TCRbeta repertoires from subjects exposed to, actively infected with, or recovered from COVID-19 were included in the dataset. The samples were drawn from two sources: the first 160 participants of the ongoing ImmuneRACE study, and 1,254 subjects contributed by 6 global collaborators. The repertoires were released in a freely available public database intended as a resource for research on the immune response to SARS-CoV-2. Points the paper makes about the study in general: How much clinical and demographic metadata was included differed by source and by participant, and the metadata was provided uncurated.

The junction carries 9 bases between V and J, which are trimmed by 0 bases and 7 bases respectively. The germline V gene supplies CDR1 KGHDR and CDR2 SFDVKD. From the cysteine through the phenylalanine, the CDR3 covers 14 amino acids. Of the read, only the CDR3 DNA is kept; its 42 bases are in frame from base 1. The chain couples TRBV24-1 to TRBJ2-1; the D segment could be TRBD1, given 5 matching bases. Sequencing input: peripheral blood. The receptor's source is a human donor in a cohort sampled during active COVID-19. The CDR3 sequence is CATSDLDSLNEQFF. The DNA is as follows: TGTGCCACCAGTGATTTGGACAGCCTTAATGAGCAGTTCTTC.